This TCR beta chain was captured by sequencing in a study of T cells of healthy individuals. V gave up 4 bases and J gave up 3 bases; unmatched junction bases: 3. Germline loops: CDR1 SGHRS, CDR2 YFSETQ. The CDR3 is 14 amino acids. TCRdb reprocessed the 5' RACE reads with MiXCR, giving one entry per CDR3 protein. Here the sample spans some 100,000 distinct CDR3 sequences, approximately 15% being singletons. This receptor was identified in a human donor in good health. The chain has TRBV5-1 and TRBJ2-5; 10 bases are shared with TRBD1. The CDR3, as DNA: TGCGCCAGCAGCCCCGGGACAGGGGAAGAGACCCAGTACTTC. It codes for CASSPGTGEETQYF.